Following are 25 T cell receptor beta chains from one sample sequenced in a study of CXCR3-negative and CXCR3-positive naive CD8 T cells. UMI-labeled 5' RACE yielded the TRB cDNA libraries. Using the 5' RACE reads, TCRdb records one entry per CDR3 protein without DNA. The clone table shows approximately 58,000 distinct CDR3 sequences, with the ten largest holding approximately 0.42%. What was sequenced was naive CXCR3- CD8+ T cells from blood. Regarding subset: CD45RO-CCR7+CD27+CD95- naive CD8+ T cells lacking CXCR3 (TNR3-). Source of these receptors: a human donor in good health. Some clones in this sample may be carry-over from other donors' samples.

The chain employs TRBV7-2 and TRBJ2-7; TCRdb returns TRBD2, unconfirmable since there is no DNA. CDR1 is SGHTA, CDR2 FQGNSA, per germline. The CDR3 totals 16 residues. The CDR3 loop reads CASSSLAGVGSYEQYF.

This chain uses TRBV5-1 with TRBJ1-2; absent DNA, TCRdb's TRBD1 call cannot be checked. This CDR3 is 15 amino acids long. CDR1 and CDR2 (germline): SGHRS, YFSETQ. The chain's CDR3 is CASSLDWGDRYGYTF.

This chain links TRBV29-1 with TRBJ2-2; TCRdb names TRBD2, which stays unverified in the absence of DNA. The CDR3 spans 14 residues. Germline loops: CDR1 SQVTM, CDR2 ANQGSEA. CDR3 loop: CSALIVTDTGELFF.

The chain recombines TRBV29-1 with TRBJ2-2; there is no DNA to check the TCRdb D call of TRBD1. The CDR3 extends over 15 amino acids. The germline V gene encodes CDR1 SQVTM and CDR2 ANQGSEA. The CDR3: CSVEGGTVGAGELFF.

The chain is built from TRBV21-1 and TRBJ1-5. TRBV21-1 is recorded as a pseudogene. The CDR3 sequence is 14 residues long. This chain's CDR3 is CASSKSVDNQPQHF.

V usage is TRBV10-3 and J usage is TRBJ2-7; there is no DNA to check the TCRdb D call of TRBD1. This CDR3 contains 15 residues. CDR1 and CDR2 (germline): ENHRY, SYGVKD. CDR3: CAISEGGGQSYEQYF.

This sequence joins TRBV15 and TRBJ2-6. Germline CDR1 reads LNHNV; CDR2 reads YYDKDF (reference sequence). This CDR3 region has 13 residues. CDR3 amino acids: CATSSSGANVLTF.

V gene TRBV29-1 combines with J gene TRBJ1-1; TCRdb picks TRBD1, but there is no DNA to check that call. The CDR3 sequence is 13 residues long. From germline, CDR1 is SQVTM and CDR2 ANQGSEA. CDR3: CSTHRGTNTEAFF.

The gene calls are TRBV2 and TRBJ1-1; checking the TCRdb D call of TRBD1 is not possible without DNA. Germline loops: CDR1 SNHLY, CDR2 FYNNEI. The CDR3 totals 13 residues. CDR3 region: CASRTGSGYEAFF.

The chain links TRBV7-2 to TRBJ2-7; TCRdb gives TRBD2 as the D gene, but with no DNA this cannot be confirmed. Germline CDR1 is SGHTA and CDR2 is FQGNSA. The CDR3 is made up of 15 amino acids. The CDR3 reads CASSQAGTTSYEQYF.

This rearrangement joins TRBV29-1 to TRBJ2-2; TCRdb's D gene call, TRBD1, goes unchecked for lack of DNA. The germline gives CDR1 SQVTM, CDR2 ANQGSEA. The CDR3 length is 13 residues. This chain's CDR3 is CSVSQGSTGELFF.

The chain employs TRBV7-3 and TRBJ2-7; TCRdb names TRBD2, which stays unverified in the absence of DNA. CDR3 length equals 15 residues. The germline V gene encodes CDR1 SGHTA and CDR2 FQGTGA. CDR3 sequence reads: CASSSFGGGPYEQYF.

This rearrangement joins TRBV7-2 to TRBJ2-7; the D call of TRBD2 rests on TCRdb alone, since no DNA is present to check it. The CDR3 contains 14 residues. The germline V gene encodes CDR1 SGHTA and CDR2 FQGNSA. CDR3 amino acids: CASSLNERIYEQYF. Supplemented by reference TRBV7-2 and TRBJ2-7, the full variable domain reads GAGVSQSPSNKVTEKGKDVELRCDPISGHTALYWYRQSLGQGLEFLIYFQGNSAPDKSGLPSDRFSAERTGGSVSTLTIQRTQQEDSAVYLCASSLNERIYEQYFGPGTRLTVT.

This CDR3 reads CASSFGTANTEAFF. The genes are TRBV7-9 and TRBJ1-1; the TCRdb call, TRBD1, lacks DNA for checking. Germline-derived CDR1 and CDR2 are SEHNR and FQNEAQ (reference sequence). The CDR3 loop spans 14 amino acids.

The rearrangement uses TRBV4-3 and TRBJ2-7; TCRdb reports TRBD2, a call that lacks DNA to check it against. CDR3 length equals 14 residues. Germline V gene lookup returns CDR1 LGHNA and CDR2 YSLEER. CDR3: CASSQVAGVYEQYF.

V is TRBV4-3 and J is TRBJ1-6; TCRdb outputs TRBD1, but without DNA this stays unchecked. This CDR3 region has 18 residues. CDR1 LGHNA and CDR2 YSLEER come from the germline V gene. The CDR3 sequence: CASSQVWDRGDGYSPLHF.

V gene TRBV20-1 combines with J gene TRBJ1-1; TCRdb's D call of TRBD1 is untestable without DNA. Germline V gene lookup returns CDR1 DFQATT and CDR2 SNEGSKA (reference sequence). CDR3 length equals 12 residues. The CDR3 protein is CSARVGVTEAFF.

This sequence joins TRBV6-1 and TRBJ2-1. The CDR3 covers 13 residues. The germline V gene encodes CDR1 MNHNS and CDR2 SASEGT. The CDR3 is CASSVDNYNEQFF.

The rearrangement joins TRBV6-6 to TRBJ2-5; TCRdb's D call of TRBD1 is untestable without DNA. Germline V lookup: CDR1 MNHNY, CDR2 SVGAGI (reference sequence). The CDR3 is made up of 15 amino acids. The CDR3 region is CASSHNRVLGETQYF.

V usage is TRBV27 and J usage is TRBJ1-1. Germline V gives CDR1 MNHEY, CDR2 SMNVEV (reference sequence). The CDR3 consists of 13 residues. The chain's CDR3 is CASSPQLNTEAFF.

The rearrangement uses TRBV19 and TRBJ2-5; TCRdb outputs TRBD2, but without DNA this stays unchecked. The CDR3 has 15 residues. Germline assignment: CDR1 LNHDA and CDR2 SQIVND (reference sequence). This chain's CDR3 is CASRQTSGDQETQYF.

This CDR3 reads CASSLDGLAGLETQYF. The chain has TRBV12-3 or TRBV12-4 and TRBJ2-5; the D call of TRBD2 rests on TCRdb alone, since no DNA is present to check it. The CDR3 runs to 16 residues.

The CDR3 sequence: CSVQTSGSVEQFF. This sequence joins TRBV29-1 and TRBJ2-1; lacking DNA, the TRBD2 call made by TCRdb goes unchecked. The CDR3 is 13 amino acids. Germline V CDR1 and CDR2: SQVTM, ANQGSEA.

This chain links TRBV7-2 with TRBJ2-5; TCRdb outputs TRBD1, but without DNA this stays unchecked. Germline CDR1 reads SGHTA; CDR2 reads FQGNSA. The CDR3 is made up of 14 amino acids. This CDR3 is CASSGGALPETQYF.

The chain couples TRBV2 to TRBJ1-2; TCRdb selects TRBD1, and the lack of DNA leaves this call unchecked. In germline, CDR1 is SNHLY, CDR2 FYNNEI. CDR3 length equals 16 residues. The CDR3: CASSEILTGSHYGYTF.